These 21 T cell receptor beta chains were all obtained from the same sample, sequenced in a study of blood T cell repertoires in COVID-19. Repertoires were generated with immunoSEQ multiplex PCR, while TCRdb's copy carries only in-frame clones and drops some. The table has about 200,000 clones, 85% to 90% seen once; the top ten hold 10%. The sample comprised peripheral blood. These receptors were taken from a woman in her forties or fifties with COVID-19, enrolled during active disease.

The chain employs TRBV30 and TRBJ1-1; D is possibly TRBD1 (6 bases). Germline lookup yields CDR1 GTSNPN and CDR2 SVGIG (reference sequence). V lost 1 base to trimming and J lost 4 bases, with 19 bases between them. This CDR3 has 16 residues. CDR3 sequence: CAWSGPGTMAPTEAFF. The CDR3 DNA reads TGTGCCTGGAGTGGACCCGGGACAATGGCCCCCACTGAAGCTTTCTTT.

The rearrangement links TRBV5-1 to TRBJ2-2; D remains ambiguous. The CDR3 length is 14 residues. Germline V gene lookup returns CDR1 SGHRS and CDR2 YFSETQ. The V and J ends lost 0 bases and 5 bases respectively, with 8 bases between them. Here the CDR3 DNA reads TGCGCCAGCAGCTTGGGACATTCGACCGGGGAGCTGTTTTTT. As protein: CASSLGHSTGELFF.

The J gene is TRBJ2-1, the V gene TRBV7-8; D is possibly TRBD1 (5 bases). There are 14 residues in the CDR3. Germline values: CDR1 SGHVS, CDR2 FQNEAQ. Trimming left V 5 bases short and J 5 bases short, with 13 bases between. The CDR3: CASSPRRTNNEQFF. CDR3 in DNA: TGTGCCAGCAGCCCCCGCAGGACAAACAATGAGCAGTTCTTC.

The chain combines TRBV5-8 with TRBJ1-6, with D perhaps TRBD1 (6 bases). The CDR3 sequence is 17 residues long. Trimming pared 0 bases from V and 5 bases from J, leaving 15 bases between. The germline CDR1 and CDR2 sequences are SGHTS and YDEGEE. The CDR3 DNA sequence: TGTGCCAGCAGCTTGGGGCAGGGGTGGGACGATAATTCACCCCTCCACTTT. Its translation: CASSLGQGWDDNSPLHF.

The chain recombines TRBV2 with TRBJ1-2; tentatively, D is TRBD1 (5 bases). Germline values: CDR1 SNHLY, CDR2 FYNNEI. The CDR3 runs 12 residues. Trimming took off 8 bases at V and 8 bases at J, with 15 bases between the two ends. For the CDR3, the DNA is TGTGCCAGCGGAGGAGGGGCGCAGGGCTACACCTTC. This codes for CASGGGAQGYTF.

The chain links TRBV9 to TRBJ1-3; D gene uncertain. Trimming removed 3 bases at V and 1 base at J, with 8 bases between. In germline, CDR1 is SGDLS, CDR2 YYNGEE. The CDR3 consists of 14 residues. DNA for the CDR3: TGTGCCAGCAGCGGGCACAATTCTGGAAACACCATATATTTT. Its translation: CASSGHNSGNTIYF.

The chain recombines TRBV6-1 with TRBJ1-2, with D perhaps matching TRBD1 (6 bases). The CDR3 length is 13 residues. V lost 1 base and J 8 bases, leaving 11 bases between the germline ends. The germline CDR1 and CDR2 sequences are MNHNS and SASEGT. DNA for the CDR3: TGTGCCAGCAGTGAAGGCAGGGGATGGGGCTACACCTTC. It encodes CASSEGRGWGYTF.

The rearrangement joins TRBV11-2 to TRBJ2-1; TRBD1 matches at 11 bases. This CDR3 region has 15 residues. Germline V gene lookup returns CDR1 SGHAT and CDR2 FQNNGV. After removal of 4 bases from V and 5 bases from J, the junction contained 4 bases not matched to a gene. The CDR3 protein is CASSSGQGADNEQFF. As DNA, the CDR3 is TGTGCCAGCAGCTCCGGACAGGGGGCAGACAATGAGCAGTTCTTC.

This chain's CDR3 is CASSKTRNTEAFF. Here the CDR3 DNA reads TGTGCCAGCAGTAAAACAAGGAACACTGAAGCTTTCTTT. The chain employs TRBV12-3 or TRBV12-4 and TRBJ1-1; D not certain. The CDR3 contains 13 residues. Between the trimmed V and J ends, which lost 5 bases and 1 base, there was a span of 8 bases.

The rearrangement links TRBV18 to TRBJ1-1; D might be TRBD1 (6 bases). V lost 3 bases and J 0 bases, leaving 14 bases between the germline ends. CDR1 is KGHSH, CDR2 LQKENI, per germline. The CDR3 is 16 residues long. CDR3 residues: CASSPLPGQMNTEAFF. The DNA for the CDR3 is TGTGCCAGCTCACCGCTTCCGGGACAAATGAACACTGAAGCTTTCTTT.

The chain employs TRBV28 and TRBJ1-2; TRBD1 aligns across 7 bases. With 3 bases clipped from V and 7 bases from J, the junction kept 8 bases outside the gene matches. Germline CDR1 and CDR2: MDHEN and SYDVKM. This CDR3 region has 14 residues. The DNA for the CDR3 is TGTGCCAGCAGTTTTGGGGACAGACCCTTTGGCTACACCTTC. This translates into CASSFGDRPFGYTF.

The chain has TRBV7-9 and TRBJ2-1; 8 positions agree with TRBD1. CDR1 is SEHNR and CDR2 is FQNEAQ in the germline V gene (reference sequence). There are 15 residues in the CDR3. V lost 5 bases, J lost 6 bases, and 9 bases stayed unmatched. In nucleotides, the CDR3 is TGTGCCAGCAGCGTTAGACAGGGGAGGCGCAATGAGCAGTTCTTC. Translated: CASSVRQGRRNEQFF.

In this sample, this clone turned up once. V usage is TRBV12-5 and J usage is TRBJ1-2; D might be TRBD1 (6 bases). Germline CDR1 LGHNT, CDR2 FRNRAP. The CDR3 contains 19 residues. V was shortened by 3 bases and J by 3 bases, with 26 bases between the two germline ends. CDR3 bases: TGTGCTAGTGGTTTAAGAACAGGGACCCTTTCATTTTCCCACTATGGCTACACCTTC. Amino acid sequence: CASGLRTGTLSFSHYGYTF.

This chain connects TRBV28 to TRBJ1-1, with TRBD1 matching over 8 bases. This CDR3 is built from 12 residues. Germline V gene lookup returns CDR1 MDHEN and CDR2 SYDVKM. J was trimmed by 3 bases and V by 9 bases; bases with no gene match: 3. CDR3 DNA sequence: TGTGCCAGTTTGGACAGGGACACTGAAGCTTTCTTT. The encoded protein is CASLDRDTEAFF.

This clone came up once. The rearrangement links TRBV19 to TRBJ2-6; D might be TRBD1 (5 bases). The germline CDR1 and CDR2 sequences are LNHDA and SQIVND (reference sequence). The CDR3 runs to 16 residues. The germline V and J ends were trimmed by 7 bases and 4 bases, with 17 bases remaining between them. The CDR3 region is CASTDPPGAGANVLTF. The CDR3 DNA sequence: TGTGCCAGTACCGATCCGCCTGGGGCAGGGGCCAACGTCCTGACTTTC.

This chain uses TRBV7-2 with TRBJ2-7; 9 positions match TRBD1. The germline CDR1 and CDR2 sequences are SGHTA and FQGNSA. This CDR3 has 16 amino acids. The ends lost 1 base at V and 5 bases at J; junction bases unmatched: 9. The CDR3 nucleotides read TGTGCCAGCAGCTTAGACGGGACAGGGAGGAATCACGAGCAGTACTTC. Residues: CASSLDGTGRNHEQYF.

The gene calls are TRBV6-5 and TRBJ2-7; tentatively, D is TRBD1 (6 bases). V lost 10 bases, J lost 5 bases, and 21 bases lay in between. CDR1 is MNHEY, CDR2 SVGAGI, per germline. The CDR3 is 14 residues long. CDR3 DNA sequence: TGTGCCACCTCGCCGGGGCAGGGGATCCACGAGCAGTACGTC. Translation: CATSPGQGIHEQYV.

The CDR3: CASSLVVQGTDTQYF. For the CDR3, the DNA is TGTGCCAGCAGCTTAGTGGTACAGGGCACAGATACGCAGTATTTT. The chain recombines TRBV11-3 with TRBJ2-3; possible D gene TRBD1, 5 bases. In germline, CDR1 is SGHNT, CDR2 YENEEA. This CDR3 spans 15 amino acids. The V gene lost 1 base and the J gene lost 1 base, with 9 bases spanning the gap.

This chain uses TRBV1 with TRBJ2-1; the D segment call TRBD2 is taken from the table without a DNA check. TRBV1 is shown as a pseudogene. This CDR3 has 18 amino acids. CDR3 region: CTSSQGPSGGALGNEQFF. CDR3 nucleotide sequence: TGCACCAGCAGCCAAGGACCTAGCGGGGGGGCTCTGGGCAATGAGCAGTTCTTC.

The J gene is TRBJ1-5, the V gene TRBV24-1, with D tentatively TRBD1 (6 bases). In germline, CDR1 is KGHDR, CDR2 SFDVKD. This CDR3 contains 18 residues. Trimming stripped 0 bases from V and 3 bases from J, with 17 bases between. The CDR3 sequence is CATSDLVRGAPSNQPQHF. The CDR3, as DNA: TGTGCCACCAGTGATTTGGTCAGGGGCGCCCCTTCCAATCAGCCCCAGCATTTT.

The chain combines TRBV6-5 with TRBJ1-5; D remains ambiguous. CDR1 MNHEY and CDR2 SVGAGI come from the germline V gene. The length of the CDR3 is 14 residues. V shed 6 bases and J shed 1 base, with 10 bases lying between them. In DNA, the CDR3 is TGTGCCAGCAGGGAGTCCTGGAGCAATCAGCCCCAGCATTTT. Its translation is CASRESWSNQPQHF.